The T cell receptor (beta chain) described here comes from a study of cytomegalovirus exposure and HLA in healthy donors. This CDR3 spans 15 amino acids. Germline V gives CDR1 MNHNS, CDR2 SASEGT. J gave up 4 bases and V 6 bases, and 8 bases lay outside the gene matches. Study-wide results and limits: Overall, roughly 170 TCR beta chains were annotated as cytomegalovirus-associated. Later analysis suggested most CMV-associated TCR beta chains were HLA-restricted.

As for this clone: Its specificity is unknown.

60 Vbeta and 13 Jbeta primers were used in PCR. Here immunoSEQ multiplex PCR was the method, and the copy in TCRdb shows in-frame clones only, minus some. Recorded for this sample: around 36,000 clones. V is TRBV6-1 and J is TRBJ1-2; 10 bases line up with TRBD1. This sequence originates from a woman aged 25-40 years in good health and CMV-seropositive. Sequenced: PBMCs. CDR3: CASSRDRGQAYGYTF. CDR3 bases: TGTGCCAGCAGCCGAGACAGGGGGCAGGCCTATGGCTACACCTTC.